This passage covers 15 T cell receptor beta chains from one sample sequenced in a study of monozygotic twins with inflammatory bowel disease (dated 2019 in TCRdb). The method behind the library was 5' RACE. This sample was sequenced with an Illumina HiSeq 2500. Each CDR3 protein sequence appears as one entry after TCRdb reprocessed the reads, and no DNA is included. This sample's table has entries for 200,000 to 250,000 distinct CDR3 sequences. Of the sample, roughly 7.7% is held by the ten largest clones. Sequencing was carried out using blood. The receptors originated from a human donor with ulcerative colitis or Crohn's disease, or a healthy co-twin of an affected twin (not recorded which).

The chain carries TRBV7-2 and TRBJ2-1; TCRdb gives TRBD2 as the D gene, but with no DNA this cannot be confirmed. Germline V gene data show CDR1 as SGHTA and CDR2 as FQGNSA. This CDR3 is 17 amino acids long. CDR3 amino acids: CASSGQSGGAGRNEQFF.

This rearrangement joins TRBV11-2 to TRBJ1-1; TCRdb lists TRBD1, though no DNA is available to test this call. The CDR3 covers 13 residues. Germline V gene sequence: CDR1 SGHAT, CDR2 FQNNGV. The CDR3 loop is CASRPGYWTEAFF.

The chain links TRBV20-1 to TRBJ2-7; TCRdb reports TRBD1, a call that lacks DNA to check it against. This CDR3 is 13 amino acids long. Germline CDR1 reads DFQATT; CDR2 reads SNEGSKA (reference sequence). The CDR3 loop reads CSAPQGGLEEQYF.

This chain connects TRBV12-3 or TRBV12-4 to TRBJ2-1; TCRdb outputs TRBD2, but without DNA this stays unchecked. This CDR3 contains 18 residues. This CDR3 reads CASRGVLEGGSSYNEQFF.

The chain uses TRBV20-1 and TRBJ1-2; TCRdb's D gene call, TRBD1, goes unchecked for lack of DNA. Germline V gene data show CDR1 as DFQATT and CDR2 as SNEGSKA (reference sequence). The CDR3 consists of 15 residues. The CDR3 protein is CSARDIHRDSYGYTF.

This sequence joins TRBV5-8 and TRBJ1-2. Germline values: CDR1 SGHTS, CDR2 YDEGEE. This CDR3 is 13 amino acids long. CDR3: CASSFAGLGGYTF. Supplemented by reference TRBV5-8 and TRBJ1-2, the full variable domain reads EAGVTQSPTHLIKTRGQQATLRCSPISGHTSVYWYQQALGLGLQFLLWYDEGEERNRGNFPPRFSGRQFPNYSSELNVNALELEDSALYLCASSFAGLGGYTFGSGTRLTVV.

The CDR3 sequence: CASSSVGYERYF. The V call is TRBV5-5, the J call TRBJ2-7. Looked up from germline, CDR1 is SGHKS and CDR2 is YYEKEE (reference sequence). The CDR3 is 12 amino acids. Full variable domain (rest looked up from reference TRBV5-5 and TRBJ2-7): DAGVTQSPTHLIKTRGQQVTLRCSPISGHKSVSWYQQVLGQGPQFIFQYYEKEERGRGNFPDRFSARQFPNYSSELNVNALLLGDSALYLCASSSVGYERYFGPGTRLTVT.

The rearrangement joins TRBV12-3 or TRBV12-4 to TRBJ2-4. The CDR3 contains 12 residues. CDR3 sequence reads: CASSLKISLQYF.

The chain uses TRBV7-2 and TRBJ2-1; without DNA, the TCRdb call of TRBD1 cannot be checked. This CDR3 comprises 12 residues. Per the germline V gene, CDR1 is SGHTA and CDR2 is FQGNSA. CDR3 amino acids: CASSRQRNEQFF.

This chain joins TRBV20-1 and TRBJ2-1; TCRdb gives TRBD2 as the D gene, but with no DNA this cannot be confirmed. The CDR3 sequence is 13 residues long. Germline V gene lookup returns CDR1 DFQATT and CDR2 SNEGSKA (reference sequence). CDR3 loop: CSASLRTQEEQFF.

The rearrangement joins TRBV7-7 to TRBJ2-5. Germline CDR1 is SSHAT and CDR2 is FNYEAQ (reference sequence). This CDR3 region has 12 residues. The CDR3 loop reads CATSDPQETQYF.

The rearrangement links TRBV27 to TRBJ2-1; no DNA is available, so the TRBD1 call from TCRdb remains unchecked. The germline V gene encodes CDR1 MNHEY and CDR2 SMNVEV (reference sequence). The CDR3 spans 15 residues. CDR3 region: CASSFIRGGLNEQFF.

The CDR3 spells CASSYSRDSGYTF. This rearrangement joins TRBV6-5 to TRBJ1-2. The germline gives CDR1 MNHEY, CDR2 SVGAGI. The CDR3 runs to 13 residues.

The chain has TRBV7-9 and TRBJ1-1; no DNA is available, so the TRBD1 call from TCRdb remains unchecked. CDR3 length: 14 residues. Germline V lookup: CDR1 SEHNR, CDR2 FQNEAQ (reference sequence). The CDR3 protein is CASSFSGKNTEAFF.

This CDR3 reads CASSQDVSSYNEQFF. The chain uses TRBV4-1 and TRBJ2-1. Germline V gene sequence: CDR1 MGHRA, CDR2 YSYEKL. CDR3 length: 15 amino acids.